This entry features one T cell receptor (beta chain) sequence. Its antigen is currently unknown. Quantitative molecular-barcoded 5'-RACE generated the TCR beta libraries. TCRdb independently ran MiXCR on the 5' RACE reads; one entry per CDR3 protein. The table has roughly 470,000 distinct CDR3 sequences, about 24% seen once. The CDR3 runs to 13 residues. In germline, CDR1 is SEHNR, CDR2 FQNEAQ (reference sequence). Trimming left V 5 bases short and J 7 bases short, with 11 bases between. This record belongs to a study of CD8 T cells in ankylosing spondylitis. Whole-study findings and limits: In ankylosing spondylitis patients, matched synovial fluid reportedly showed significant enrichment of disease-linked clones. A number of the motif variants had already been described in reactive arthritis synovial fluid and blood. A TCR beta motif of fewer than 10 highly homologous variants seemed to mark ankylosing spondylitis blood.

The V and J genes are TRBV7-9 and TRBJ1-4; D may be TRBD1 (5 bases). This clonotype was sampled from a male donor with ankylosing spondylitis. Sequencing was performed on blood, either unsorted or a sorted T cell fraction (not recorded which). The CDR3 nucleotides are TGTGCCAGCAGCGTAGGCCAGGGTGAAAAACTGTTTTTT. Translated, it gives CASSVGQGEKLFF. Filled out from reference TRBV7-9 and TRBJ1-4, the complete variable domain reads DTGVSQNPRHKITKRGQNVTFRCDPISEHNRLYWYRQTLGQGPEFLTYFQNEAQLEKSRLLSDRFSAERPKGSFSTLEIQRTEQGDSAMYLCASSVGQGEKLFFGSGTQLSVL.